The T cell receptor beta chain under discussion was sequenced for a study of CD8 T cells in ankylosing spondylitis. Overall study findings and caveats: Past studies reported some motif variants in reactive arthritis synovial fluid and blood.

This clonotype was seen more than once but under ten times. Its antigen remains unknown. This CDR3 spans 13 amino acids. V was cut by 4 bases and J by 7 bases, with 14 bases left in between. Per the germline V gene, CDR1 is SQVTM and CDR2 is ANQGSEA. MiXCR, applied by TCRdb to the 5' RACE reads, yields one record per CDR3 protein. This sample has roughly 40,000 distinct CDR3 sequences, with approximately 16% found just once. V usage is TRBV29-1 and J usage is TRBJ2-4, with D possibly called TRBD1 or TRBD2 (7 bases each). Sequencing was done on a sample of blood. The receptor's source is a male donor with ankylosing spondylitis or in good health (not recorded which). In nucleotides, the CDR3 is TGCAGCGTTGTTCGGCAGGGGGGGAACATTCAGTACTTC. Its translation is CSVVRQGGNIQYF.